The TCR beta chain described here comes from a study of T cell repertoires in cytomegalovirus infection. Across the study: Indications of both CMV infection and matching HLA type were provided by public TCR beta signatures.

The study's findings and limits: The study identified carriers of CMV plus the relevant HLA from cumulative public TCR beta family frequency. HLA-C-restricted CMV-specific TCR beta clonotypes were dominant in the ex vivo response.

This clonotype was observed a handful of times. Its antigen is unidentified. The CDR3 length is 15 residues. Germline CDR1 reads LNHDA; CDR2 reads SQIVND (reference sequence). Germline trimming cut 4 bases from V and 3 bases from J; bases unmatched to any gene: 8. Each CDR3 protein is one row after TCRdb ran MiXCR on the reads. The sample has approximately 770,000 distinct CDR3 sequences, about 28% seen once. Sequencing was performed on cultured CD8+ T cells from PBMCs, taken from culture after CMV antigen stimulation. The receptor comes from a human donor in good health (CMV status not recorded). Some clones in this sample may be carry-over from other donors' samples. The chain recombines TRBV19 with TRBJ2-7; 8 bases are a match to TRBD1. Here the CDR3 reads CASSTGTGVNYEQYF. In DNA, the CDR3 is TGTGCCAGTAGTACCGGGACAGGAGTTAACTACGAGCAGTACTTC.